This T cell receptor beta chain was retrieved from a study of read filtering for tumor transcriptome and immune sequencing. Study-level points and caveats: The CD138-negative fraction was mixed bone marrow immune cells, not pure T cells.

V was shortened by 5 bases and J by 4 bases, with 9 bases between the two germline ends. The germline gives CDR1 MNHNS, CDR2 SASEGT. The CDR3 is 13 amino acids. The library was built from about 400 ng RNA with molecular barcoded adaptors for alpha/delta and beta/gamma chains. TCRdb itself ran the reads through MiXCR, one entry per CDR3 protein. The data contain tens of thousands of distinct CDR3 sequences, roughly 18% of them seen just once; the ten biggest clones take up approximately 10%. This clonotype came up a few times. As yet, its antigen is unknown. Sampling of bone marrow took place during active disease in every patient.

The receptor was isolated from a donor at least 40 years old with multiple myeloma. The specimen sequenced was a population of CD138-negative cells sorted from bone marrow. The chain uses TRBV6-1 and TRBJ1-5; TRBD1 might be the D (5 bases). The CDR3 DNA follows: TGTGCCAGCAGTCCTAGGGGAAATCAGCCCCAGCATTTT. Its protein is CASSPRGNQPQHF.